This T cell receptor beta chain emerged from a study of blood T cell repertoires in COVID-19. Study details: PBMCs, B-cell-depleted T cells, or T cells provided the cDNA or gDNA that made up the material.

The CDR3 consists of 15 residues. In germline, CDR1 is SGHNT, CDR2 YENEEA. J was trimmed by 4 bases and V by 7 bases; bases with no gene match: 10. Using immunoSEQ multiplex PCR, the repertoire was profiled, and TCRdb retains in-frame clones only, with some absent. This sample has approximately 490,000 clones, with 87% found just once. Enrolled through a virtual design, the participants were between 18 and 89 years of age and came from about two dozen US areas. What the recovered Cohort 3 donors had was two negative PCRs, clearance, or symptom resolution. Specimen: PBMCs or T cells enriched from blood (not recorded which). The TCR originated in a woman between 18 and 29 years old who had recovered from COVID-19. The chain employs TRBV11-3 and TRBJ1-5, with TRBD1 matching over 7 bases. CDR3 nucleotide sequence: TGTGCCAGCACCCTTATGAGACAGGGAAATCAGCCCCAGCATTTT. The encoded protein is CASTLMRQGNQPQHF.